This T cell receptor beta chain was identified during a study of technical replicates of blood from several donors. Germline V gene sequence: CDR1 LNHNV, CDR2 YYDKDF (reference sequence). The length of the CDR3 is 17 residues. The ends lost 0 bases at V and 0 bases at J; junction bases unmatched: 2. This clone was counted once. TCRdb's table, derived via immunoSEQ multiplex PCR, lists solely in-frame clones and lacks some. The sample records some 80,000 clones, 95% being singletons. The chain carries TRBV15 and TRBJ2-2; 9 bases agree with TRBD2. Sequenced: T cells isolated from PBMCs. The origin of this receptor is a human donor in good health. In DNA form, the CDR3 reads TGTGCCACCAGCAGAGAGAGACTAGCGGCGAACACCGGGGAGCTGTTTTTT. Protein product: CATSRERLAANTGELFF.